This TCR beta chain was identified in a study of tumor-infiltrating lymphocytes in primary liver carcinoma. Study details: Resection treated the patients' primary liver carcinoma. Men as well as women, aged 30 to 69 years, made up the patients.

Study-wide findings and caveats: Tumor samples exhibited a significantly greater top-250-clone fraction than blood samples (p = 0.039).

Total RNA (roughly 0.45 ug) served as template for TCR beta cDNA synthesis primed by a constant-region primer. Generation of the TCR beta libraries relied on three nested multiplex PCR rounds using slightly modified ARM-PCR. The first two PCR rounds used TRBV1-TRBV30 primers with a Cbeta primer, around 10 cycles each. TCRdb itself ran the multiplex PCR reads through MiXCR, one entry per CDR3 protein. The data hold about 200,000 distinct CDR3 sequences, with roughly 61% observed a single time. Germline DNA was also extracted, and blood RNA was taken from unsorted whole blood. This clonotype has a handful of counts. Its antigen is unknown. The germline V gene encodes CDR1 SGHNT and CDR2 YYREEE (reference sequence). V dropped 5 bases and J dropped 2 bases, with 13 bases sitting between them. The CDR3 has 14 residues.

V and J are TRBV5-4 and TRBJ1-2; D call uncertain. Sequencing was carried out using peripheral blood. This receptor was identified in a woman aged 55-69 years with primary liver carcinoma and hepatitis B virus infection. The CDR3 coding sequence is TGTGCCAGCAGTGGCGGGCCGTCGAACTATGGCTACACCTTC. Amino acids: CASSGGPSNYGYTF.